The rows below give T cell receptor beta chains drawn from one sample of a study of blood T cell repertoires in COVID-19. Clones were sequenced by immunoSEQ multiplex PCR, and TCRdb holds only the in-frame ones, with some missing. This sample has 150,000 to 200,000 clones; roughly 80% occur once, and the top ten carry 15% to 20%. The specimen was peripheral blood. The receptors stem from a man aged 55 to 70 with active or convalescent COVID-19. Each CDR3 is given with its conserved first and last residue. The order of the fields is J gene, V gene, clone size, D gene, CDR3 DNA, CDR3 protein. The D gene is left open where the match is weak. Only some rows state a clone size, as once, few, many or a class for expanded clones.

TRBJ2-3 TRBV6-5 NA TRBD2 TGTGCCAGCGCACCACTAGCGGTCCGCACAGATACGCAGTATTTT CASAPLAVRTDTQYF
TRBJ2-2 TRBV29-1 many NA TGCAGCGTTGAAGAGCGGAGAGACGGGGAGCTGTTTTTT CSVEERRDGELFF
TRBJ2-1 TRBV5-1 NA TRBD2 TGCGCCAGCAGCTCCTCTAGCGGGAGGTCCGATGAGCAGTTCTTC CASSSSSGRSDEQFF
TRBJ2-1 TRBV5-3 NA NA TGTGCCAGAAGCTTGGGGGCGGGGCCCTTGTGCAATGAGCAGTTCTTC CARSLGAGPLCNEQFF
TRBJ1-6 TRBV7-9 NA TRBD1 TGTGCCAGCAGCTTAGGCGGGGACAGGGCTTCACCCCTCCACTTT CASSLGGDRASPLHF
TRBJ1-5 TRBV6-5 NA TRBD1 TGTGCCAGCCAACAGGGGGATCAGCCCCAGCATTTT CASQQGDQPQHF
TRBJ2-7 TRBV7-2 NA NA TGTGCCAGCAGCTTAGAGTACTCCTCCTACGAGCAGTACTTC CASSLEYSSYEQYF
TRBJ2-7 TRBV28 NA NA TGTGCCAGCAGTTTAAACAGGGTGGGCGAGCAGTACTTC CASSLNRVGEQYF
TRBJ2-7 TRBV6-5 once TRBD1 TGTGCCAGCAGTCCACCGGGACAGGGTCTCGAGCAGTACTTC CASSPPGQGLEQYF
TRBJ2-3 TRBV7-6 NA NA TGTGCCAGCAGCAAAACGGGACAAAGCACAGATACGCAGTATTTT CASSKTGQSTDTQYF
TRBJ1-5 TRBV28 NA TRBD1 TGTGCCAGCAGCACGACAGGGAGCAATCAGCCCCAGCATTTT CASSTTGSNQPQHF
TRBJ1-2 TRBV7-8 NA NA TGTGCCAGCAGCTTACCGGGGGGGGACTATGGCTACACCTTC CASSLPGGDYGYTF
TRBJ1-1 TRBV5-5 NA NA TGTGCCAGCAGCGGCTTCGGGGTTGAGAACACTGAAGCTTTCTTT CASSGFGVENTEAFF
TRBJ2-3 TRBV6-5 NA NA TGTGCCAGCAGTTACTCGACAGCAGATACGCAGTATTTT CASSYSTADTQYF
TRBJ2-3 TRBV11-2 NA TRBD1 TGTGCCAGCAGCTTAGTACAGGGGCGTACAGATACGCAGTATTTT CASSLVQGRTDTQYF
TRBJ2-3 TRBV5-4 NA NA TGTGCCAGCACCCTTGGAGGCGGGGAGGCAGATACGCAGTATTTT CASTLGGGEADTQYF
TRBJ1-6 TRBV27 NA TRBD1 TGTGCCAGCAGTTTATCGACAGGGAATTATAATTCACCCCTCCACTTT CASSLSTGNYNSPLHF
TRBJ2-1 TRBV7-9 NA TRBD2 TGTGCCAGCAACCGACTAGCGGGAGTCTACAATGAGCAGTTCTTC CASNRLAGVYNEQFF
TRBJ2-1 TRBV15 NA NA TGTGCCACCGCGGGGTCGGCGGGTCGCTCCTACAATGAGCAGTTCTTC CATAGSAGRSYNEQFF
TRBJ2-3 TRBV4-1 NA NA TGCGCCAGCAGCCAAGGTGCAGGGGCTCGGGATACGCAGTATTTT CASSQGAGARDTQYF
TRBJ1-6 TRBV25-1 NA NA TGTGCCAGCAGTGCCTTCAGGGGTAGTTCACCCCTCCACTTT CASSAFRGSSPLHF
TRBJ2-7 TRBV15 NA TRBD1 TGTGCCACCAGCAGAGACAGGGGGTACGAGCAGTACTTC CATSRDRGYEQYF
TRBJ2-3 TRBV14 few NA TGTGCCAGCAGCCTATACTCGTCCACAGATACGCAGTATTTT CASSLYSSTDTQYF
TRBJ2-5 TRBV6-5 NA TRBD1 TGTGCCAGCAGTCAGACAGGGGGCCCGGAGACCCAGTACTTC CASSQTGGPETQYF
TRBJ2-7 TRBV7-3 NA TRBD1 TGTGCCAGCAGCTGGGGACAGGGTCCTTACGAGCAGTACTTC CASSWGQGPYEQYF
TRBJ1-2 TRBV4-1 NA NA TGCGCCAGCAGCCTGTCATTAGCTAACTATGGCTACACCTTC CASSLSLANYGYTF
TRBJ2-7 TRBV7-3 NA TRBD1 TGTGCCAGCAGCTTAGACAGGGGCTACTACTACGAGCAGTACTTC CASSLDRGYYYEQYF
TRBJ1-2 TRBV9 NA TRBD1 TGTGCCAGCAGCCCCCGTCGGGACAGGGGCTATGGCTACACCTTC CASSPRRDRGYGYTF
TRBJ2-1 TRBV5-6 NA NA TGTGCCAGCAGCTTGTCGGGACTGGCCTATGGGAATGAGCAGTTCTTC CASSLSGLAYGNEQFF
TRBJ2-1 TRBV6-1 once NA TGTGCCAGCAGTGAGGGGGCGAATGAGCAGTTCTTC CASSEGANEQFF
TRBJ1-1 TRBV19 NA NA TGTGCCAGTATCCCCCCGGCATGGTGGGAGGGGAGGACTGAAGCTTTCTTT CASIPPAWWEGRTEAFF
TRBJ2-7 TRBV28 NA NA TGTGCCAGCAGTTTACGCGGACAGCACTACGAGCAGTACTTC CASSLRGQHYEQYF
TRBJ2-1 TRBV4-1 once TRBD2 TGCGCCAGCAGCCCGGGGGGACTAGCGGGAGGAGGCTACAATGAGCAGTTCTTC CASSPGGLAGGGYNEQFF
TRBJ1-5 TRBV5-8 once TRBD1 TGTGCCAGCAGCGGACAGGGGGCGGTTAGCAATCAGCCCCAGCATTTT CASSGQGAVSNQPQHF
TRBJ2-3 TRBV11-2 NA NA TGTGCCAGCAGCTTAAGCCCTGCGGGACCCGCAGATACGCAGTATTTT CASSLSPAGPADTQYF
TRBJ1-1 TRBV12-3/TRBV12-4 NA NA TGTGCCAGCTCGGCGGGGAACACTGAAGCTTTCTTT CASSAGNTEAFF
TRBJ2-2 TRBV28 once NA TGTGCCAGCAGTTTATCAGGGGTCACCGGGGAGCTGTTTTTT CASSLSGVTGELFF
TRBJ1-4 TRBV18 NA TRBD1 TGTGCCAGCTCACCCCCCGCGGGAGGGGGCAATGAAAAACTGTTTTTT CASSPPAGGGNEKLFF
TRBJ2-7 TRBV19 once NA TGTGCCAGTAGTATCGGGACTCTATACGAGCAGTACTTC CASSIGTLYEQYF
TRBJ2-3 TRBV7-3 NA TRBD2 TGTGCCAGCAGCACCCTCCCTGGAGCGGGAAGCACAGATACGCAGTATTTT CASSTLPGAGSTDTQYF
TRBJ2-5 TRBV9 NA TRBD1 TGTGCCAGCAGCGGACAGGGGAATCGGCAAGAGACCCAGTACTTC CASSGQGNRQETQYF
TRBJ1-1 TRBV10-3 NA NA TGTGCCATCAGTCCGAGAGATACGGGGACTGAAGCTTTCTTT CAISPRDTGTEAFF
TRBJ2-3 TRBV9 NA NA TGTGCCAGCAGGCGGGGTAGCACAGATACGCAGTATTTT CASRRGSTDTQYF
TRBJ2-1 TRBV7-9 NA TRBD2 TGTGCCAGCAGTTTGGGACTAGCGGGAGGAGGTGAGCAGTTCTTC CASSLGLAGGGEQFF
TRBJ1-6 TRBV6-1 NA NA TGTGCCAGCAGTGACAGGGGATATAATTCACCCCTCCACTTT CASSDRGYNSPLHF
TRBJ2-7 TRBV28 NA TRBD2 TGTGCCAGCAGCCCAGAGAGCGGGAGCCGCGAGCAGTACTTC CASSPESGSREQYF
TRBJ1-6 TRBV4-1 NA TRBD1 TGCGCCAGCAGCCCAGCGACAGGGGGCCTTTTAAGCTCCTATAATTCACCCCTCCACTTT CASSPATGGLLSSYNSPLHF
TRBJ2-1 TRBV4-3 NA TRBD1 TGCGCCAGCAGCCAAGGACAGGGAACGAATGAGCAGTTCTTC CASSQGQGTNEQFF
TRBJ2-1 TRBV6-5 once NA TGTGCCAGCAGAGTACTAGCGAGGGGGGACAATCAGCAGTTCTTC CASRVLARGDNQQFF
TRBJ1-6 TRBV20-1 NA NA TGCAGTGCTAGTATAGGAGACCATAATTCACCCCTCCACTTT CSASIGDHNSPLHF
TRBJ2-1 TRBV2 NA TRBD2 TGTGCCAGCTCTAGCGGGAGAGTGTCCTACAATGAGCAGTTCTTC CASSSGRVSYNEQFF
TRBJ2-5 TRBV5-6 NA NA TGTGCCAGCAGTTTGGACAGACAAGAGACCCAGTACTTC CASSLDRQETQYF
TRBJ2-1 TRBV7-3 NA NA TGTGCCAGCAGCAGCCCCCCTTACAATGAGCAGTTCTTC CASSSPPYNEQFF
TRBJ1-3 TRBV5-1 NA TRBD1 TGCGCCAGCAGCTCCACAGGGGTGAACACCATATATTTT CASSSTGVNTIYF
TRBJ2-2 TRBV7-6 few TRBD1 TGTGCCAGCAGCGGACCCCGGGACAGGGCCACCGGGGAGCTGTTTTTT CASSGPRDRATGELFF
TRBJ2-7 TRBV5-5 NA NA TGTGCCAGCAGCTTGGGAGGTGGGGACTGGTACTTC CASSLGGGDWYF
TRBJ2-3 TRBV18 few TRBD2 TGTGCCAGCTCACCATCCCGGACTAGCGGGAGGGAGGATACGCAGTATTTT CASSPSRTSGREDTQYF
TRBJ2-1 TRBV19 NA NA TGTGCCAGTAGTATAAGAGGTGAGCAGTTCTTC CASSIRGEQFF
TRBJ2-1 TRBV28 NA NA TGTGCCAGCAGTCCCGGGACATCGGCCCCTGAGCAGTTCTTC CASSPGTSAPEQFF